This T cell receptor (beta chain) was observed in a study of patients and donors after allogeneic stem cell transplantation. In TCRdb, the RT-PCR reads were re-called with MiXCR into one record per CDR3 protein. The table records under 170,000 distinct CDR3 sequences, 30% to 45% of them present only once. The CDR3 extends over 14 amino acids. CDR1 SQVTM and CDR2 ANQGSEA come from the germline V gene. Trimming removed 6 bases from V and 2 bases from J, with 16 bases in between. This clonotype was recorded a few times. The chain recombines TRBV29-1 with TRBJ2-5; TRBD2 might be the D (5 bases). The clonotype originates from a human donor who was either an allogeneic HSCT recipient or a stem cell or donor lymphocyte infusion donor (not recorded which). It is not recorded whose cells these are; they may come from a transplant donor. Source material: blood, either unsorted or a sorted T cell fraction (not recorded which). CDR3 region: CSVAGVQEQETQYF. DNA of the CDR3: TGCAGCGTGGCCGGGGTCCAAGAGCAAGAGACCCAGTACTTC.